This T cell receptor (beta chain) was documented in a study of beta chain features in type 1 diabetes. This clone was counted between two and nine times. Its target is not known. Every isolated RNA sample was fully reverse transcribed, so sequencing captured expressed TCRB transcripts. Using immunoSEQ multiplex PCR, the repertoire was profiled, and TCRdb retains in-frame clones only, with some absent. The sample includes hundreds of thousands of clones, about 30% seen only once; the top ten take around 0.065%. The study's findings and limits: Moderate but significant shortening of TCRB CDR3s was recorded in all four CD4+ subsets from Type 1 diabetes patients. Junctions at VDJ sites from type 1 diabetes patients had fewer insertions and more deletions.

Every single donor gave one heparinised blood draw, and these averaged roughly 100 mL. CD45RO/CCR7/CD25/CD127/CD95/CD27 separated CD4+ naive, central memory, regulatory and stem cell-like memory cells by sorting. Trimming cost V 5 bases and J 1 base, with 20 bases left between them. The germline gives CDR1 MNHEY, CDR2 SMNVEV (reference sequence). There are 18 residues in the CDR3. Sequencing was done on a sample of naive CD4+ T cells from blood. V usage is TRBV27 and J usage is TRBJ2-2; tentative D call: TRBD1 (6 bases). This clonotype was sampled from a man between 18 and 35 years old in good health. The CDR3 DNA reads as TGTGCCAGCAGTAAGTTTAGACAGGCGACAGGGAACACCGGGGAGCTGTTTTTT. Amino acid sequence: CASSKFRQATGNTGELFF.